The source of this TCR beta chain is a study of cytomegalovirus exposure and HLA in healthy donors. PCR involved 60 Vbeta and 13 Jbeta primers. The data were produced by immunoSEQ multiplex PCR, yet TCRdb's version contains in-frame clones alone and is incomplete. This table holds 150,000 or so clones. This receptor was identified in a woman in her thirties or forties in good health and CMV-seropositive. The sample taken for sequencing was PBMCs.

The DNA of the CDR3 is TGTGCCAGCAGCTTGGACACTTATCAGCCCCAGCATTTT. This gives the protein CASSLDTYQPQHF. The V call is TRBV9, the J call TRBJ1-5; D is possibly TRBD1 (5 bases). Trimming left V 4 bases short and J 5 bases short, with 10 bases between. CDR1 and CDR2 from the germline V gene are SGDLS and YYNGEE. This CDR3 comprises 13 residues.